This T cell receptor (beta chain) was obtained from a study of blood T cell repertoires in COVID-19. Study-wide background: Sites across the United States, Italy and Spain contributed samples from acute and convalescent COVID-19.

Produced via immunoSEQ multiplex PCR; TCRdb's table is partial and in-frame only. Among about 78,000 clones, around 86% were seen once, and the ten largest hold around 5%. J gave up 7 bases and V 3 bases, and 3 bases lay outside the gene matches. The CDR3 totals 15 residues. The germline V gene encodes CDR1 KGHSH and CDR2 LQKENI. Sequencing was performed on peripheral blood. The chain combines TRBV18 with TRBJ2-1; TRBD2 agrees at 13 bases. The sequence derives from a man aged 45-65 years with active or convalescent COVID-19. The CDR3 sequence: CASSPGTSGVNEQFF. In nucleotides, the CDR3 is TGTGCCAGCTCACCGGGGACTAGCGGGGTTAATGAGCAGTTCTTC.